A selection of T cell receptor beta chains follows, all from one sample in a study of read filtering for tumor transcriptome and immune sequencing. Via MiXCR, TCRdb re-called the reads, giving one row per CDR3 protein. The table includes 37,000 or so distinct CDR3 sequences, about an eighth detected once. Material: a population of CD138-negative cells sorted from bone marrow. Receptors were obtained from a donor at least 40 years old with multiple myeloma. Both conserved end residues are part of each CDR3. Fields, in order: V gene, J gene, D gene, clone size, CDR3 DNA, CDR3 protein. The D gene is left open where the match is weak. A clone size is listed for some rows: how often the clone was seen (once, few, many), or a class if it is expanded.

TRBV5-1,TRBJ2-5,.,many,TGCGCCAGCAGCTTGCCCCAGGAGACCCAGTACTTC,CASSLPQETQYF
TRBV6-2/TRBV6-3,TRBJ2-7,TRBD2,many,TGTGCCAGCTTATCAGCGGGAGTGTCCTCCTACGAGCAGTACTTC,CASLSAGVSSYEQYF
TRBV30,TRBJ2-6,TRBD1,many,TGTGCCTGGACCCCGGGACAGCCCTCTGGGGCCAACGTCCTGACTTTC,CAWTPGQPSGANVLTF
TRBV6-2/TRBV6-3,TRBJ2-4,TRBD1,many,TGTGCCAGCAGTTACGGGACAGTACCAAACATTCAGTACTTC,CASSYGTVPNIQYF
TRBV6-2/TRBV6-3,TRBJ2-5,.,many,TGTGCCAGCAGTTACGGGGAGACCCAGTACTTC,CASSYGETQYF
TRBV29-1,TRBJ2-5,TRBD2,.,TGCAGCGTTGGGCGGCTGGGACGGGGGGGTGAGACCCAGTACTTC,CSVGRLGRGGETQYF
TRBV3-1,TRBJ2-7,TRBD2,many,TGTGCCAGCAGCCAAGCCCCCCCCCTAGCGGGACCCTCCTACGAGCAGTACTTC,CASSQAPPLAGPSYEQYF
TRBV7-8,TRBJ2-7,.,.,TGTGCCAGCAGCTTAGGAACGATCGCCTACGAGCAGTACTTC,CASSLGTIAYEQYF
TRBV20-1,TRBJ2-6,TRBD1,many,TGCAGTGCGGACGAGGAGGGGACAGGGGGGGCCAACGTCCTGACTTTC,CSADEEGTGGANVLTF
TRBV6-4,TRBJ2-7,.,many,TGTGCCAGCAGTCGTCTGCCCTCCTACGAGCAGTACTTC,CASSRLPSYEQYF
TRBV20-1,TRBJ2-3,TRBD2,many,TGCAGTGCTAGCCCCCGCGGGAGGTCTTCAGATACGCAGTATTTT,CSASPRGRSSDTQYF
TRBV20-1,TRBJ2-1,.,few,TGCAGTGCTAGAGACCGACGGATCACCCTTAACTACAATGTGCAGTTCTTC,CSARDRRITLNYNVQFF
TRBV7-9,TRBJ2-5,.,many,TGTGCCAGCAGCATGGACCTACAAGAGACCCAGTACTTC,CASSMDLQETQYF
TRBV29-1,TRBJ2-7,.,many,TGCAGCGCCGCGGGGGACAGAGCCTCCTCCTACGAGCAGTACTTC,CSAAGDRASSYEQYF
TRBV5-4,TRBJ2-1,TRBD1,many,TGTGCCAGCAGCTCGGGACAGGGTTACAATGAGCAGTTCTTC,CASSSGQGYNEQFF
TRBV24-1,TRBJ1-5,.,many,TGTGCCACCAGTGATACTCAGGGGCAGAATCAGCCCCAGCATTTT,CATSDTQGQNQPQHF
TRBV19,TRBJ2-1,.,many,TGTGCCAGTAGTATCGAGTCAGGGACTTGGTACAATGAGCAGTTCTTC,CASSIESGTWYNEQFF
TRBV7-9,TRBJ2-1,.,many,TGTGCCAGCAGCTTAGTCACTAGTCCTTACAATGAGCAGTTCTTC,CASSLVTSPYNEQFF
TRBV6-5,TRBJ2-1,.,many,TGTGCCAGCACCCCCGGGGTGGGCTACAATGAGCAGTTCTTC,CASTPGVGYNEQFF
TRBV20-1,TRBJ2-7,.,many,TGCAGTGCTACGGTTCCGGGATTGTACGAGCAGTACTTC,CSATVPGLYEQYF
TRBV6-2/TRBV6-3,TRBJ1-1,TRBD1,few,TGTGCCAGCGGTCTGATATCCGGGACAGGGCCGGACACTGAAGCTTTCTTT,CASGLISGTGPDTEAFF
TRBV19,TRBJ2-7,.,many,TGTGCCAGTAGCGGCAGCCGGGACGCGAGGTACGAGCAGTACTTC,CASSGSRDARYEQYF
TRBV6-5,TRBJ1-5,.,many,TGTGCCAGCAGTTACGACCCCAAAAGACGGCAGCCCCAGCATTTT,CASSYDPKRRQPQHF
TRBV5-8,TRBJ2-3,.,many,TGTGCCAGCAGCTTTAACAGGGGCGGGAGGACAGATACGCAGTATTTT,CASSFNRGGRTDTQYF